The 23 T cell receptor beta chains below come from one sample, sequenced in a study of shared clonotypes between healthy human individuals (dated by TCRdb to the early 2020s). The library relied on the immunoSEQ multiplex PCR assay. TCRdb provides this immuneACCESS table in a form limited to in-frame rearrangements. Some clones are lacking; in checked studies, under half of them reflect an unresolved V gene, and why the rest are absent is not known. The sample has 850,000 to 1,200,000 clones on record, about 70% of them singletons. The ten largest clonotypes hold roughly 1.5% of the sample. Material: memory CD4+ T cells sorted from blood. The cell subset or site label corresponds to: CD45RA-negative fraction. The receptors here all came from a man aged 18 to 30 in good health.

In regard to this clone: The identical CDR3 is also encoded by other nucleotide sequences in the sample. The CDR3, as DNA: TGCGCCAGCAGCTTAACAGGAGATAACTATGGCTACACCTTC. This gives the protein CASSLTGDNYGYTF. The chain links TRBV5-1 to TRBJ1-2; the D gene is possibly TRBD1 (5 bases). This CDR3 has 14 residues. V lost 2 bases and J lost 1, with 9 bases in between. Per the germline V gene, CDR1 is SGHRS and CDR2 is YFSETQ.

This rearrangement joins TRBV5-1 to TRBJ1-2; D is unresolved. Trimming pared 4 bases from V and 3 bases from J, leaving 10 bases between. CDR3 length: 13 residues. CDR1 and CDR2 (germline): SGHRS, YFSETQ. CDR3 sequence: CASSPDGYYGYTF. The CDR3, as DNA: TGCGCCAGCAGCCCCGACGGGTACTATGGCTACACCTTC.

The CDR3 region has the DNA TGCGCCAGCAGTGGCGCAACCCTCTATGGCTACACCTTC. Its translation: CASSGATLYGYTF. The chain links TRBV5-1 to TRBJ1-2; D ambiguous. Germline values: CDR1 SGHRS, CDR2 YFSETQ. V was shortened by 5 bases and J by 4 bases, with 12 bases between the two germline ends. The CDR3 extends over 13 amino acids. The full variable domain, with the rest looked up from reference TRBV5-1 and TRBJ1-2, is KAGVTQTPRYLIKTRGQQVTLSCSPISGHRSVSWYQQTPGQGLQFLFEYFSETQRNKGNFPGRFSGRQFSNSRSEMNVSTLELGDSALYLCASSGATLYGYTFGSGTRLTVV.

The chain joins TRBV30 to TRBJ2-7, with D tentatively TRBD2 (6 bases). Germline V CDR1 and CDR2: GTSNPN, SVGIG (reference sequence). This CDR3 has 16 amino acids. V lost 0 bases to trimming and J lost 6 bases, with 21 bases between them. The CDR3: CAWSVRYGGKRGEQYF. CDR3 in DNA: TGTGCCTGGAGTGTACGTTACGGGGGTAAAAGGGGCGAGCAGTACTTC.

This clone was seen just once. The chain combines TRBV5-1 with TRBJ2-7, with 8 nucleotides matching TRBD2. V dropped 3 bases and J dropped 4; count of bases not matched to a gene: 12. Germline V gene data show CDR1 as SGHRS and CDR2 as YFSETQ. The CDR3 extends over 16 amino acids. The CDR3: CASSSTAGRDYYEQYF. Written as DNA, the CDR3 is TGCGCCAGCAGCTCGACGGCCGGGAGGGACTATTACGAGCAGTACTTC.

The V gene is TRBV6-6, the J gene TRBJ2-7; tentatively, D is TRBD2 (5 bases). Germline V gives CDR1 MNHNY, CDR2 SVGAGI (reference sequence). V gave up 0 bases and J gave up 5 bases, with 17 bases separating them. The CDR3 is 16 amino acids. The CDR3 reads CASSYSGRTLSHEQYF. CDR3 sequence (DNA): TGTGCCAGCAGTTACTCAGGGAGAACATTATCCCACGAGCAGTACTTC.

The rearrangement links TRBV11-1 to TRBJ2-5; 8 positions agree with TRBD1. Trimming took 8 bases from V and 5 from J; bases not matched to a gene: 10. Germline V gene data show CDR1 as SGHAT and CDR2 as FQDESV (reference sequence). This CDR3 has 14 residues. CDR3 sequence (DNA): TGTGCCAGCGGCCAGGGACAGGAGGGCGAGACCCAGTACTTC. As protein: CASGQGQEGETQYF.

The rearrangement uses TRBV25-1 and TRBJ2-2; 11 nucleotides agree with TRBD2. The CDR3 has 18 amino acids. J was trimmed by 0 bases and V by 5 bases; bases with no gene match: 8. CDR1 is MGHDK and CDR2 is SYGVNS in the germline V gene. The CDR3 spells CASSSLAGGYANTGELFF. Written as DNA, the CDR3 is TGTGCCAGCAGTAGCCTAGCGGGGGGCTACGCGAACACCGGGGAGCTGTTTTTT.

This clone came up once. The rearrangement uses TRBV18 and TRBJ2-2; the D gene is possibly TRBD1 (5 bases). Germline-derived CDR1 and CDR2 are KGHSH and LQKENI. The germline V and J ends were trimmed by 0 bases and 1 base, with 12 bases remaining between them. The CDR3 spans 17 residues. CDR3 loop: CASSPPGVTKNTGELFF. The CDR3 bases are TGTGCCAGCTCACCACCAGGGGTCACAAAGAACACCGGGGAGCTGTTTTTT.

CDR3 DNA sequence: TGTGCCAGCAGCTTAGTAGCGGGCTTTGGGGCCCCGAGGGACATTCAGTACTTC. Translation: CASSLVAGFGAPRDIQYF. The gene calls are TRBV11-2 and TRBJ2-4, with 7 positions matching TRBD2. The CDR3 length is 18 residues. Germline loops: CDR1 SGHAT, CDR2 FQNNGV. V dropped 1 base and J dropped 8; count of bases not matched to a gene: 17.

The V call is TRBV10-3, the J call TRBJ1-2; D ambiguous. The CDR3 length is 19 residues. Germline CDR1 reads ENHRY; CDR2 reads SYGVKD. Trimming pared 0 bases from V and 4 bases from J, leaving 24 bases between. CDR3 in DNA: TGTGCCATCAGTGAGTCCGTAGTAAGGGTGAGGGTTGGAGGCTATGGCTACACCTTC. Protein: CAISESVVRVRVGGYGYTF.

The chain is built from TRBV5-1 and TRBJ2-3; D is uncertain. Trimming cost V 3 bases and J 2 bases, with 4 bases left between them. In germline, CDR1 is SGHRS, CDR2 YFSETQ. The CDR3 has 12 residues. The CDR3 loop is CASSSITDTQYF. In nucleotides, the CDR3 is TGCGCCAGCAGCTCAATCACAGATACGCAGTATTTT.

V is TRBV5-8 and J is TRBJ1-1; TRBD1 matches at 8 bases. The CDR3 extends over 15 amino acids. With V trimmed by 0 bases and J by 11 bases, 12 bases remained unmatched. From germline, CDR1 is SGHTS and CDR2 YDEGEE. The CDR3 here is CASSLGYLDREMAFF. Written as DNA, the CDR3 is TGTGCCAGCAGCTTGGGTTATTTGGACAGGGAGATGGCTTTCTTT.

This clone has only one observation. The chain links TRBV6-6 to TRBJ1-4; no definite D call. This CDR3 comprises 10 residues. Trimming shortened V by 6 bases and J by 11 bases, and 7 bases separated the two germline ends. Looked up from germline, CDR1 is MNHNY and CDR2 is SVGAGI (reference sequence). Here the CDR3 DNA reads TGTGCCAGCAGCTCTAGTAAACTGTTTTTT. This gives the protein CASSSSKLFF.

The chain couples TRBV2 to TRBJ1-4, with a possible D match to TRBD1 (5 bases). Germline V gene sequence: CDR1 SNHLY, CDR2 FYNNEI. This CDR3 spans 13 amino acids. Trimming took 6 bases from V and 8 from J, leaving 13 bases between them. The CDR3 here is CASRGGGTEKLFF. The CDR3 nucleotides are TGTGCCAGCAGGGGGGGAGGGACGGAAAAACTGTTTTTT.

Notes on this clone: The sample has other DNA sequences that encode this CDR3 too. The chain employs TRBV5-1 and TRBJ2-1, with D uncertain. This CDR3 contains 17 residues. Trimming left V 0 bases short and J 0 bases short, with 13 bases between. Germline V gives CDR1 SGHRS, CDR2 YFSETQ. CDR3 loop: CASSLDGRQSSYNEQFF. CDR3 sequence (DNA): TGCGCCAGCAGCTTGGACGGGCGGCAGTCCTCCTACAATGAGCAGTTCTTC.

The chain combines TRBV5-6 with TRBJ2-5, with TRBD1 as a possible D gene (5 bases). The CDR3 covers 16 residues. The V gene lost 0 bases and the J gene lost 0 bases, with 12 bases spanning the gap. The germline CDR1 and CDR2 sequences are SGHDT and YYEEEE. CDR3 sequence (DNA): TGTGCCAGCAGCTTGGGGGGAACAGGAAACCAAGAGACCCAGTACTTC. Its translation is CASSLGGTGNQETQYF. Combining the CDR3 with reference TRBV5-6 and TRBJ2-5 gives the whole variable domain DAGVTQSPTHLIKTRGQQVTLRCSPKSGHDTVSWYQQALGQGPQFIFQYYEEEERQRGNFPDRFSGHQFPNYSSELNVNALLLGDSALYLCASSLGGTGNQETQYFGPGTRLLVL.

J is TRBJ2-5 and V is TRBV18, with D unresolved. V dropped 0 bases and J dropped 7 bases, with 9 bases sitting between them. Germline CDR1 is KGHSH and CDR2 is LQKENI. CDR3 length: 13 amino acids. The CDR3 nucleotides read TGTGCCAGCTCACCACCCAGTGTGGGGACCCAGTACTTC. It translates to CASSPPSVGTQYF.

This clone was seen ten or more times. The CDR3 region is CASSQAGAGGYTF. As DNA, the CDR3 is TGTGCCAGCAGTCAGGCCGGGGCGGGAGGCTACACCTTC. This sequence joins TRBV2 and TRBJ1-2; a weak D match, TRBD1 (5 bases). V gave up 5 bases and J gave up 8 bases, with 15 bases separating them. Germline loops: CDR1 SNHLY, CDR2 FYNNEI. The CDR3 sequence is 13 residues long.

In this sample, this clone turned up a few times. The chain is built from TRBV5-1 and TRBJ1-2, with TRBD1 identical over 7 bases. The length of the CDR3 is 14 residues. V was pared by 4 bases and J by 4 bases, with 7 bases of the junction left unmatched. CDR1 SGHRS and CDR2 YFSETQ come from the germline V gene. CDR3 nucleotide sequence: TGCGCCAGCAGCACCAACAGGGGAAGCTATGGCTACACCTTC. Translating gives CASSTNRGSYGYTF.

In this sample, this clone turned up once. The J gene is TRBJ1-1, the V gene TRBV2; TRBD1 might be the D (5 bases). This CDR3 comprises 14 residues. Looked up from germline, CDR1 is SNHLY and CDR2 is FYNNEI. With 8 bases removed from V and 6 bases from J, the gap between germline ends came to 19 bases. CDR3 nucleotides: TGTGCCAGCCGCCGGACCCCTGGACAAGCTGAAGCTTTCTTT. Translated: CASRRTPGQAEAFF.

Concerning this clone: Within the sample, other DNA sequences also encode this same CDR3. The genes are TRBV7-2 and TRBJ1-5; 8 nucleotides match TRBD1. Trimming took 5 bases from V and 4 from J; bases not matched to a gene: 4. Germline V gene data show CDR1 as SGHTA and CDR2 as FQGNSA. CDR3 size: 14 residues. This CDR3 reads CASSPRTGNQPQHF. The CDR3 region has the DNA TGTGCCAGCAGCCCACGGACAGGGAATCAGCCCCAGCATTTT.

The V and J genes are TRBV19 and TRBJ2-3; possible D gene TRBD2, 5 bases. Germline lookup yields CDR1 LNHDA and CDR2 SQIVND (reference sequence). This CDR3 is 15 amino acids long. Trimming left V 3 bases short and J 2 bases short, with 12 bases between. CDR3 in amino acids: CASSIALGNTDTQYF. CDR3 bases: TGTGCCAGTAGTATTGCCCTCGGGAACACAGATACGCAGTATTTT.